A single sample is the source of the 5 T cell receptor beta chains below, sequenced in a study of T cells in Graves' hyperthyroidism and ophthalmopathy. Researchers amplified the TCR beta CDR3 regions from RNA transcripts. During a first-round RT-PCR of the TCR CDR3, the HTBI primer set was used. TCRdb re-analysed the multiplex PCR reads in MiXCR, keeping a single row per CDR3 protein. This table has around 600,000 distinct CDR3 sequences, around 15% appearing once. The sample consisted of blood. These TCRs come from a woman in her thirties or forties with Graves' ophthalmopathy.

This clonotype was counted between two and nine times. V and J are TRBV30 and TRBJ2-7, with D maybe TRBD1 (5 bases). Trimming stripped 3 bases from V and 0 bases from J, with 12 bases between. CDR1 is GTSNPN, CDR2 SVGIG, per germline (reference sequence). This CDR3 is 14 amino acids long. The CDR3 spells CAWRFGASSYEQYF. CDR3 bases: TGTGCCTGGAGATTTGGGGCGAGCTCCTACGAGCAGTACTTC.

This clonotype has at least ten counts. This sequence joins TRBV11-2 and TRBJ2-7, with TRBD2 as a possible D gene (5 bases). The CDR3 is made up of 13 amino acids. V was pared by 5 bases and J by 7 bases, with 15 bases between. Germline CDR1 and CDR2: SGHAT and FQNNGV. CDR3 in DNA: TGTGCCAGCAGCGTAGGGAGTCCGCGGGAGCAGTACTTC. It is translated as CASSVGSPREQYF.

This clonotype was counted a few times. The V call is TRBV20-1, the J call TRBJ2-3; D perhaps matches TRBD2 (6 bases). Trimming took off 3 bases at V and 2 bases at J, with 15 bases between the two ends. The CDR3 runs 15 residues. Germline V gene lookup returns CDR1 DFQATT and CDR2 SNEGSKA (reference sequence). CDR3 sequence: CSASRRGIATDTQYF. For the CDR3, the DNA is TGCAGTGCTAGTAGGAGGGGTATAGCCACAGATACGCAGTATTTT.

This clonotype appeared many times. The genes are TRBV18 and TRBJ1-1; TRBD1 agrees at 9 bases. The CDR3 sequence is 15 residues long. Germline CDR1 is KGHSH and CDR2 is LQKENI. J lost 4 bases, V lost 3 bases, and 6 bases had no gene match. CDR3 sequence reads: CASSPTGGGGTEAFF. For the CDR3, the DNA is TGTGCCAGCTCACCGACAGGGGGTGGGGGCACTGAAGCTTTCTTT.

This clonotype was observed a few times. One end of the junction does not line up with germline, which may come from a read error. DNA for the CDR3: TGTGCCAGCAGTGAGTGGGGGGATAACACTGAAGTTTTCTTT. This sequence encodes CASSEWGDNTEVFF. V and J are TRBV3-1 and TRBJ1-1, with D perhaps matching TRBD1 (5 bases). The CDR3 loop spans 14 amino acids. The V gene's germline CDR1 is LGHDT and CDR2 YNNKEL (reference sequence).